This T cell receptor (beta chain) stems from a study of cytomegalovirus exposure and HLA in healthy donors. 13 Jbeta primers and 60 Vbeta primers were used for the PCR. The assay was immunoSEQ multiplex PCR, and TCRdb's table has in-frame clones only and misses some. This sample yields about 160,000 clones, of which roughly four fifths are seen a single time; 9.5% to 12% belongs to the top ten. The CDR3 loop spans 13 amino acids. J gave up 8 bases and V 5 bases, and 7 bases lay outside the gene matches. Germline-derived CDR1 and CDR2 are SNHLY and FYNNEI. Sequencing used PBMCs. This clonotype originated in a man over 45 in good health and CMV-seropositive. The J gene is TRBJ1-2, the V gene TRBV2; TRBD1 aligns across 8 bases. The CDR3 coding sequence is TGTGCCAGCAGTCTGCAGGGGGCGCGGGGCTACACCTTC. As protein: CASSLQGARGYTF.